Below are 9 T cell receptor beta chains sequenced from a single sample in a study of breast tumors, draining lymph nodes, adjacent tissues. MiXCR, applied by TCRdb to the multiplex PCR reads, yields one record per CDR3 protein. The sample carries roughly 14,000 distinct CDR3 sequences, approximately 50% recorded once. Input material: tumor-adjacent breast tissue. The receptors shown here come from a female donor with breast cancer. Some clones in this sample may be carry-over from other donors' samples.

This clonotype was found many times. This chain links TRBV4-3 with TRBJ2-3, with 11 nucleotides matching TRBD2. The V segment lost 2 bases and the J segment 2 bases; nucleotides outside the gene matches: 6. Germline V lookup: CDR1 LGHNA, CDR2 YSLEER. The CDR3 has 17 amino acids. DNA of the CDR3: TGCGCCAGCAGCCAATCACTAGCGGGGGTGCTCACAGATACGCAGTATTTT. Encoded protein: CASSQSLAGVLTDTQYF.

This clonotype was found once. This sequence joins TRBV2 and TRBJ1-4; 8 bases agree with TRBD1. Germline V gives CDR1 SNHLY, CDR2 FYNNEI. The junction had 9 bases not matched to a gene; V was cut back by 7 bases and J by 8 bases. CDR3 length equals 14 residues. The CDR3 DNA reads TGTGCCAGCAATCCGACCAGGGGGCGGGAAAAACTGTTTTTT. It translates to CASNPTRGREKLFF. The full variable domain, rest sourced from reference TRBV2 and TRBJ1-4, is EPEVTQTPSHQVTQMGQEVILRCVPISNHLYFYWYRQILGQKVEFLVSFYNNEISEKSEIFDDQFSVERPDGSNFTLKIRSTKLEDSAMYFCASNPTRGREKLFFGSGTQLSVL.

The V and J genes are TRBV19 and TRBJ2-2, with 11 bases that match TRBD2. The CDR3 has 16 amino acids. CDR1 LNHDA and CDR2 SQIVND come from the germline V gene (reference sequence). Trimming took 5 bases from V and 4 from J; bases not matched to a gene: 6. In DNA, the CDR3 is TGTGCCAGTAGTGCCCGTAGCGGGAGGGCCACCGGGGAGCTGTTTTTT. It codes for CASSARSGRATGELFF. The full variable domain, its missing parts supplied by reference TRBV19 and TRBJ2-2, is DGGITQSPKYLFRKEGQNVTLSCEQNLNHDAMYWYRQDPGQGLRLIYYSQIVNDFQKGDIAEGYSVSREKKESFPLTVTSAQKNPTAFYLCASSARSGRATGELFFGEGSRLTVL.

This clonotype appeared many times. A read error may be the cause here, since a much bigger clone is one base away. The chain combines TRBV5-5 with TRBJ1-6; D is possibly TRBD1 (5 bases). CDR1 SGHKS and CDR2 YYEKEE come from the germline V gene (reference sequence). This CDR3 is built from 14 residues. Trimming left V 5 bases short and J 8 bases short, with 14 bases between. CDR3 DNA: TGTGCCAGCAGACCGGGGACTGCTTATTCACCCCTCCACTTT. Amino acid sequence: CASRPGTAYSPLHF.

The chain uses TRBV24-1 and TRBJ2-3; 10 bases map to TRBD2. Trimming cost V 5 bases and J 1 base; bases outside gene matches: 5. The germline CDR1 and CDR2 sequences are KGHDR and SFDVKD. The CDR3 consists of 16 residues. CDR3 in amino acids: CATSVGSGGGTDTQYF. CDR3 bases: TGTGCCACCAGTGTAGGGAGCGGGGGGGGCACAGATACGCAGTATTTT.

CDR3 in DNA: TGTGCCAGCAGCGTAGCCGGTATCAACACTGAAGCTTTCTTT. Its translation is CASSVAGINTEAFF. This rearrangement joins TRBV9 to TRBJ1-1; D ambiguous. With 0 bases removed from V and 2 bases from J, the gap between germline ends came to 8 bases. The CDR3 has 14 residues. CDR1 and CDR2 (germline): SGDLS, YYNGEE. Full variable domain (outside the CDR3, taken from reference TRBV9 and TRBJ1-1): DSGVTQTPKHLITATGQRVTLRCSPRSGDLSVYWYQQSLDQGLQFLIQYYNGEERAKGNILERFSAQQFPDLHSELNLSSLELGDSALYFCASSVAGINTEAFFGQGTRLTVV.

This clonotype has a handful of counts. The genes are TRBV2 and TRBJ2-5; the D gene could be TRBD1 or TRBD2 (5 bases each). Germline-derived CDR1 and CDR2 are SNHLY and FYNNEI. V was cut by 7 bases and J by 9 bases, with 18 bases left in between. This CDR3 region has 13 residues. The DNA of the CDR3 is TGTGCCAGCAAGTTGGAGGTTCTAGGGGCCCAGTACTTC. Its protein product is CASKLEVLGAQYF.

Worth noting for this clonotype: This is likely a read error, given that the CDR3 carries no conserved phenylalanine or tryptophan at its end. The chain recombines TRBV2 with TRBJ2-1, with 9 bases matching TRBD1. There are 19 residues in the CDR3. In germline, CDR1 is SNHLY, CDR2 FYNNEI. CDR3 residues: CAGSGQTGDREGSRNEQFS. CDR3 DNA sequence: TGTGCCGGCAGTGGTCAGACAGGGGACAGGGAGGGGAGCCGCAATGAGCAGTTCTCC.

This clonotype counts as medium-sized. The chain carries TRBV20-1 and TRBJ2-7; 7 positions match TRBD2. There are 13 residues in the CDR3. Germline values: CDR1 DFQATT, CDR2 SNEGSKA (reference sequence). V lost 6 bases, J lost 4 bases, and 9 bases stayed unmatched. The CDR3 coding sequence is TGCAGTGCCCGGGACCCAGCGGGGTACGAGCAGTACTTC. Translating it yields CSARDPAGYEQYF.